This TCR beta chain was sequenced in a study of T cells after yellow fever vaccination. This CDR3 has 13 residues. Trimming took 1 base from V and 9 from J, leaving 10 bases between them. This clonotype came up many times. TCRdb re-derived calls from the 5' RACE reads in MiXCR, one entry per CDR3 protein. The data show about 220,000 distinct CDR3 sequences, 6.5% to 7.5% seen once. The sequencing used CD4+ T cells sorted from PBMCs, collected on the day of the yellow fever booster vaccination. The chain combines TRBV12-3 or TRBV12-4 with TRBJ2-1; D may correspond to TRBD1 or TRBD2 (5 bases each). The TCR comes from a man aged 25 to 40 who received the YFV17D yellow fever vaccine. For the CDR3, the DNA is TGTGCCAGCAGTTTAGGCACTAGGGGTGAGCAGTTCTTC. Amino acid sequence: CASSLGTRGEQFF.